This T cell receptor (beta chain) emerged from a study of blood T cell repertoires in COVID-19. Overall study context: Sites in the United States, Italy and Spain provided acute and convalescent COVID-19 samples. Sources were T cells, B-cell-depleted T cells, or PBMCs; the material itself was cDNA or gDNA.

In the original workflow: The assay estimated nucleated cells by amplifying reference gene primers. TCRdb keeps only in-frame clones here, not all; method: immunoSEQ multiplex PCR. V and J calls and clone size are those listed in that table; D and trimming were worked out from the DNA. Of a few hundred thousand clones in the sample, around 89% were seen once. This CDR3 has 16 amino acids. In germline, CDR1 is LNHDA, CDR2 SQIVND (reference sequence). The V end was cut by 10 bases, the J end by 0 bases, with 19 bases between. Participants were aged roughly 18 to 90 years, lived in about two dozen US areas, and enrolled virtually.

The sequence was obtained from a woman aged 18-30 years with acute COVID-19. Sequencing was performed on PBMCs or T cells enriched from blood (not recorded which). The gene calls are TRBV19 and TRBJ1-3; D remains ambiguous. CDR3 protein: CAISPAAEFSGNTIYF. The CDR3 DNA reads TGTGCCATTTCCCCGGCGGCTGAATTCTCTGGAAACACCATATATTTT.